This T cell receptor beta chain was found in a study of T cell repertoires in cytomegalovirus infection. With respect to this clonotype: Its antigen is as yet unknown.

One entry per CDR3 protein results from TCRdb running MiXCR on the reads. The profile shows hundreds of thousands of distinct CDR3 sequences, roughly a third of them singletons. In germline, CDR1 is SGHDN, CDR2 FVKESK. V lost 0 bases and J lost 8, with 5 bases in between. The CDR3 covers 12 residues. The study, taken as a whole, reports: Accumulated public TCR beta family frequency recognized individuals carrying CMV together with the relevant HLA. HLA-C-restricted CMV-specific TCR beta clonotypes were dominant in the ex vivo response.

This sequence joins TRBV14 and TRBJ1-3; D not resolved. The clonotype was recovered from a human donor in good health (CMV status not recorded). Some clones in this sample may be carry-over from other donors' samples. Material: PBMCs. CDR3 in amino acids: CASSQDAHTIYF. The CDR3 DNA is TGTGCCAGCAGCCAAGATGCACACACCATATATTTT.